The 25 T cell receptor beta chains in this list originate from one sample, sequenced in a study of CD8 T cells in ankylosing spondylitis. General observations from the study: Among TCR beta sequences, a motif of several highly homologous variants appeared characteristic of ankylosing spondylitis blood.

TCRdb called the 5' RACE reads again in MiXCR, with one record for every CDR3 protein. The sample carries fewer than 250,000 distinct CDR3 sequences, 15% to 20% recorded once. No antigens are known for them. The sequencing sample was made of blood, either unsorted or a sorted T cell fraction (not recorded which). The source of these receptors is a male donor with ankylosing spondylitis.

This clonotype has ten or more counts. This chain links TRBV12-3 or TRBV12-4 with TRBJ2-1; 9 bases are shared with TRBD2. The CDR3 runs 14 residues. V shed 3 bases and J 5 bases; nucleotides not matched to a gene: 2. The CDR3 DNA reads TGTGCCAGCAGTTTTGCGGGAGGGCACAATGAGCAGTTCTTC. It translates to CASSFAGGHNEQFF.

This clonotype was counted many times. The chain joins TRBV5-1 to TRBJ2-3; 10 nucleotides match TRBD2. Looked up from germline, CDR1 is SGHRS and CDR2 is YFSETQ. The CDR3 sequence is 16 residues long. Trimming took 4 bases from V and 1 from J; bases not matched to a gene: 6. Here the CDR3 DNA reads TGCGCCAGCAGCAAAACTAGCGGGGAGCGCACAGATACGCAGTATTTT. Its translation is CASSKTSGERTDTQYF.

The chain uses TRBV7-3 and TRBJ2-2; 11 nucleotides line up with TRBD2. CDR1 SGHTA and CDR2 FQGTGA come from the germline V gene. Trimming removed 3 bases from V and 6 bases from J; junction bases left unmatched: 6. The CDR3 consists of 16 residues. The CDR3, as DNA: TGTGCCAGCAGCTTCGTAGCGGGAGGGTACCCCGGGGAGCTGTTTTTT. It is translated as CASSFVAGGYPGELFF.

This clonotype was counted once. The chain couples TRBV7-2 to TRBJ1-1; D remains ambiguous. Germline values: CDR1 SGHTA, CDR2 FQGNSA. The CDR3 covers 14 residues. Trimming took 0 bases from V and 7 from J, leaving 12 bases between them. CDR3: CASSLAAGSGEAFF. Written as DNA, the CDR3 is TGTGCCAGCAGCTTAGCCGCCGGGTCAGGTGAAGCTTTCTTT.

Points on this clonotype: One end of the junction varies from germline; a read error may be responsible. This chain joins TRBV12-3 or TRBV12-4 and TRBJ2-3, with 12 bases identical to TRBD2. This CDR3 has 19 residues. The chain's CDR3 is CACSWETSGSGYSTDTQYF. The CDR3 coding sequence is TGTGCCTGCAGCTGGGAGACTAGCGGGAGCGGGTACTCGACAGATACGCAGTATTTT.

This clonotype was detected only a few times. This chain links TRBV11-2 with TRBJ2-3; D is ambiguous. With 1 base removed from V and 8 bases from J, the gap between germline ends came to 13 bases. Germline loops: CDR1 SGHAT, CDR2 FQNNGV. The CDR3 extends over 14 amino acids. In DNA, the CDR3 is TGTGCCAGCAGCTTAGGTGCCGGGTTGGTTACGCAGTATTTT. This encodes CASSLGAGLVTQYF.

V gene TRBV5-6 combines with J gene TRBJ2-3; 9 positions agree with TRBD2. Per the germline V gene, CDR1 is SGHDT and CDR2 is YYEEEE. V shed 0 bases and J 14 bases; nucleotides not matched to a gene: 7. The CDR3 has 13 amino acids. CDR3 sequence: CASSLDPSGVPYF. The CDR3 DNA follows: TGTGCCAGCAGCTTGGATCCTAGCGGGGTCCCGTATTTT.

The V gene is TRBV20-1, the J gene TRBJ2-7; possibly TRBD1 for D (6 bases). Trimming shortened V by 4 bases and J by 5 bases, and 18 bases separated the two germline ends. This CDR3 region has 14 residues. Per germline, CDR1 DFQATT and CDR2 SNEGSKA (reference sequence). CDR3 sequence reads: CSAKGIQGEHEQYF. The CDR3 DNA reads as TGCAGTGCTAAGGGAATACAGGGTGAGCACGAGCAGTACTTC.

This clonotype was counted many times. The genes are TRBV28 and TRBJ1-5; D is uncertain. Trimming stripped 7 bases from V and 3 bases from J, with 16 bases between. CDR1 MDHEN and CDR2 SYDVKM come from the germline V gene. The CDR3 is made up of 15 amino acids. The CDR3 region has the DNA TGTGCCAGCACTCCCAGCGGAGGACCCAATCAGCCCCAGCATTTT. This sequence encodes CASTPSGGPNQPQHF.

This clonotype was found once. A much larger clone lies one base from this, so it may be a read error. The rearrangement links TRBV7-2 to TRBJ2-1; D is uncertain. Germline-derived CDR1 and CDR2 are SGHTA and FQGNSA. This CDR3 has 13 amino acids. The CDR3 is CASSRISYNEQFF. The CDR3 coding sequence is TGTGCAAGCTCCAGAATCTCCTACAATGAGCAGTTCTTC.

The chain joins TRBV20-1 to TRBJ2-7, with unresolved D. Trimming took off 0 bases at V and 4 bases at J, with 16 bases between the two ends. Germline V gives CDR1 DFQATT, CDR2 SNEGSKA (reference sequence). The CDR3 is 15 amino acids. CDR3 residues: CSARDSSIRSYEQYF. DNA for the CDR3: TGCAGTGCTAGAGATTCGTCGATACGGAGTTACGAGCAGTACTTC.

V gene TRBV7-9 combines with J gene TRBJ1-2, with D unresolved. Germline V gene sequence: CDR1 SEHNR, CDR2 FQNEAQ (reference sequence). The CDR3 length is 14 residues. V was trimmed by 7 bases and J by 4 bases, leaving 16 bases between them. The CDR3: CASTFMDGIYGYTF. CDR3 DNA sequence: TGTGCCAGCACCTTTATGGACGGTATCTATGGCTACACCTTC.

This clonotype came up a few times. This rearrangement joins TRBV4-1 to TRBJ1-2; a possible D gene is TRBD1 (5 bases). From germline, CDR1 is MGHRA and CDR2 YSYEKL. Trimming removed 4 bases from V and 6 bases from J, with 12 bases in between. CDR3 size: 13 residues. The CDR3 loop reads CASSPTPGNGYTF. CDR3 DNA: TGCGCCAGCAGCCCCACTCCAGGGAATGGCTACACCTTC.

The rearrangement links TRBV7-9 to TRBJ2-1, with TRBD1 identical over 7 bases. The germline V gene has CDR1 SEHNR and CDR2 FQNEAQ (reference sequence). The CDR3 consists of 14 residues. V lost 8 bases and J lost 8; bases outside the gene matches: 12. CDR3 sequence reads: CASPPSTGHDEQFF. The CDR3 nucleotides are TGTGCCAGCCCCCCTTCGACAGGGCACGATGAGCAGTTCTTC.

This clonotype was seen only a few times. This rearrangement joins TRBV11-2 to TRBJ2-2; D gene unclear. Germline loops: CDR1 SGHAT, CDR2 FQNNGV. Between the trimmed V and J ends, which lost 1 base and 7 bases, there was a span of 13 bases. The CDR3 is 15 amino acids. CDR3 nucleotide sequence: TGTGCCAGCAGCTTAGGTGCCCTAGGCCTCGGGGAGCTGTTTTTT. Translating it yields CASSLGALGLGELFF.

This clonotype appeared a few times. The DNA of the CDR3 is TGTGCCAGCAGCTCCCCCTTGCATGAGCAGTTCTTC. Encoded protein: CASSSPLHEQFF. V gene TRBV7-6 combines with J gene TRBJ2-1; D ambiguous. CDR3 length equals 12 residues. Germline CDR1 and CDR2: SGHVS and FNYEAQ. The V gene lost 4 bases and the J gene lost 8 bases, with 9 bases spanning the gap.

This clonotype has only a few counts. The rearrangement links TRBV6-1 to TRBJ2-1, with 13 bases lining up with TRBD2. V shed 8 bases and J 7 bases; nucleotides not matched to a gene: 17. Germline CDR1 and CDR2: MNHNS and SASEGT. The CDR3 loop spans 18 amino acids. CDR3 bases: TGTGCCAGCCGACGGACTAGCGGGAGTGTTAATTGGATAAATGAGCAGTTCTTC. Translation gives CASRRTSGSVNWINEQFF.

The chain uses TRBV2 and TRBJ2-5, with 8 bases lining up with TRBD2. Trimming at V came to 4 bases and at J to 4 bases, leaving 2 bases not matched to a gene. CDR3 length: 13 amino acids. From germline, CDR1 is SNHLY and CDR2 FYNNEI. The CDR3 reads CASSVLAGETQYF. CDR3 sequence (DNA): TGTGCCAGCAGTGTCCTAGCGGGAGAGACCCAGTACTTC.

V gene TRBV19 combines with J gene TRBJ2-1; tentatively, D is TRBD2 (6 bases). The V and J ends lost 7 bases and 7 bases respectively, with 14 bases between them. The germline V gene encodes CDR1 LNHDA and CDR2 SQIVND (reference sequence). This CDR3 comprises 13 residues. The chain's CDR3 is CASTPDYPNEQFF. DNA for the CDR3: TGTGCCAGTACCCCGGACTACCCAAATGAGCAGTTCTTC. The full variable domain, in which reference TRBV19 and TRBJ2-1 provide the parts outside the CDR3, is DGGITQSPKYLFRKEGQNVTLSCEQNLNHDAMYWYRQDPGQGLRLIYYSQIVNDFQKGDIAEGYSVSREKKESFPLTVTSAQKNPTAFYLCASTPDYPNEQFFGPGTRLTVL.

This chain joins TRBV25-1 and TRBJ2-1; 7 nucleotides agree with TRBD2. With V trimmed by 0 bases and J by 9 bases, 11 bases remained unmatched. There are 16 residues in the CDR3. Germline V lookup: CDR1 MGHDK, CDR2 SYGVNS. This CDR3 reads CASSEYIVGGLGEQFF. The CDR3 nucleotides read TGTGCCAGCAGTGAATATATTGTGGGGGGGTTGGGTGAGCAGTTCTTC.

This clonotype was counted between two and nine times. CDR3 region: CSVTGTGGYEQYF. The CDR3 DNA reads TGCAGCGTTACCGGGACAGGGGGCTACGAGCAGTACTTC. The chain recombines TRBV29-1 with TRBJ2-7, with 11 bases matching TRBD1. After removal of 5 bases from V and 3 bases from J, the junction contained 3 bases not matched to a gene. The CDR3 sequence is 13 residues long. Germline CDR1 SQVTM, CDR2 ANQGSEA.

This clonotype was seen only a few times. The V and J genes are TRBV7-8 and TRBJ2-4, with D perhaps TRBD1 or TRBD2 (5 bases each). Germline V gene lookup returns CDR1 SGHVS and CDR2 FQNEAQ. This CDR3 region has 15 residues. V lost 2 bases, J lost 2 bases, and 10 bases lay in between. For the CDR3, the DNA is TGTGCCAGCAGCTTATTGCTGGGACCCAAAAACATTCAGTACTTC. This sequence encodes CASSLLLGPKNIQYF.

This chain connects TRBV5-6 to TRBJ2-1, with D uncertain. This CDR3 contains 15 residues. V dropped 3 bases and J dropped 4 bases, with 14 bases sitting between them. Germline CDR1 reads SGHDT; CDR2 reads YYEEEE. The CDR3 sequence is CASSSKVISYNEQFF. DNA of the CDR3: TGTGCCAGCAGCTCTAAGGTGATCTCTTACAATGAGCAGTTCTTC.

The rearrangement links TRBV5-5 to TRBJ1-1; maybe TRBD1 (5 bases). Germline lookup yields CDR1 SGHKS and CDR2 YYEKEE (reference sequence). The V end lost 7 bases, the J end lost 6 bases, and 22 bases lay between the germline ends. The CDR3 runs 15 residues. The DNA for the CDR3 is TGTGCCAGCCTACCACGGACGGGGGGTCCCCCTGAAGCTTTCTTT. Translating it yields CASLPRTGGPPEAFF.

This clonotype was seen repeatedly, ten times or more. The V and J genes are TRBV6-5 and TRBJ2-1; D might be TRBD1 (5 bases). Germline lookup yields CDR1 MNHEY and CDR2 SVGAGI. The CDR3 has 15 residues. The V and J ends lost 5 bases and 0 bases respectively, with 11 bases between them. For the CDR3, the DNA is TGTGCCAGCAGTATCGACGACAGCTCCTACAATGAGCAGTTCTTC. Translating gives CASSIDDSSYNEQFF.